A single sample gave rise to the 11 T cell receptor beta chains below, sequenced in a study of blood T cell repertoires in COVID-19. Profiled with immunoSEQ multiplex PCR; TCRdb holds only in-frame clones, not every one. This sample has under 200,000 clones, with around four fifths found just once. Input material: peripheral blood. These receptors were obtained from a man aged 40-55 years who had recovered from COVID-19.

The chain employs TRBV7-2 and TRBJ1-1, with D hard to call. The germline V and J ends were trimmed by 0 bases and 11 bases, with 7 bases remaining between them. The CDR3 sequence is 11 residues long. Germline CDR1 is SGHTA and CDR2 is FQGNSA. The CDR3, as DNA: TGTGCCAGCAGCTTAGCGCGTCGGGCTTTCTTT. It is translated as CASSLARRAFF.

The CDR3 protein is CATSGGTGVRDEQFF. The CDR3 nucleotides read TGTGCCACCAGTGGTGGGACAGGGGTTCGTGATGAGCAGTTCTTC. The chain links TRBV24-1 to TRBJ2-1; the match to TRBD1 covers 10 bases. CDR1 and CDR2 (germline): KGHDR, SFDVKD. The V gene end was trimmed by 5 bases and the J gene end by 8 bases; junction bases not matched to a gene: 8. The CDR3 covers 15 residues.

V usage is TRBV3-1 (or the pseudogene TRBV3-2) and J usage is TRBJ2-2; the match to TRBD1 covers 8 bases. V lost 4 bases, J lost 6 bases, and 4 bases stayed unmatched. Germline CDR1 LGHDT, CDR2 YNNKEL (reference sequence). This CDR3 is built from 14 residues. CDR3 amino acids: CASSRQGAAGELFF. CDR3 nucleotide sequence: TGTGCCAGCAGCCGGCAGGGGGCTGCCGGGGAGCTGTTTTTT.

The V and J genes are TRBV24-1 and TRBJ2-2; perhaps TRBD1 as D (6 bases). The CDR3 is made up of 15 amino acids. Germline V gene lookup returns CDR1 KGHDR and CDR2 SFDVKD. V dropped 3 bases and J dropped 5 bases, with 12 bases sitting between them. This chain's CDR3 is CATSDGNTGTGELFF. DNA of the CDR3: TGTGCCACCAGTGATGGAAATACAGGGACCGGGGAGCTGTTTTTT.

About this clone: This may stem from a read error, because a much larger clone lies one nucleotide away. V is TRBV7-9 and J is TRBJ1-6, with D uncertain. Germline V gene lookup returns CDR1 SEHNR and CDR2 FQNEAQ (reference sequence). CDR3 length: 12 amino acids. The chain's CDR3 is CASSLDGSLLHF. In DNA, the CDR3 is TGTGCCAGCAGCCTAGACGGGTCACTCCTCCACTTT.

The gene calls are TRBV19 and TRBJ2-7; weak D call: TRBD2 (5 bases). CDR1 LNHDA and CDR2 SQIVND come from the germline V gene (reference sequence). The CDR3 totals 13 residues. Trimming removed 7 bases at V and 0 bases at J, with 10 bases between. In nucleotides, the CDR3 is TGTGCCAGTAACACGGGGAACTCCTACGAGCAGTACTTC. As protein: CASNTGNSYEQYF.

The rearrangement links TRBV7-2 to TRBJ2-5; D gene ambiguous. The CDR3 has 14 residues. From germline, CDR1 is SGHTA and CDR2 FQGNSA. The V end was cut by 1 base, the J end by 1 base, with 7 bases between. CDR3 DNA sequence: TGTGCCAGCAGCTTAGGTGGTAGCCAAGAGACCCAGTACTTC. Translating gives CASSLGGSQETQYF.

This chain joins TRBV7-9 and TRBJ2-7; 11 bases fit TRBD1. The V and J ends lost 9 bases and 6 bases, in that order; junction bases with no gene match: 4. There are 12 residues in the CDR3. Looked up from germline, CDR1 is SEHNR and CDR2 is FQNEAQ (reference sequence). CDR3 region: CASGQGAREQYF. The CDR3, as DNA: TGTGCCAGTGGACAGGGGGCCCGCGAGCAGTACTTC.

For this clone: This CDR3 is also generated by other DNA sequences in the sample. The V gene is TRBV7-3, the J gene TRBJ1-3; 8 nucleotides agree with TRBD1. This CDR3 has 16 residues. Germline V gene lookup returns CDR1 SGHTA and CDR2 FQGTGA. Trimming cost V 5 bases and J 0 bases; bases outside gene matches: 6. The CDR3 reads CASSPGTGGSGNTIYF. DNA of the CDR3: TGTGCCAGCAGCCCGGGGACAGGAGGCTCTGGAAACACCATATATTTT.

The chain joins TRBV28 to TRBJ2-7; maybe TRBD2 (5 bases). This CDR3 is built from 14 residues. Trimming pared 8 bases from V and 4 bases from J, leaving 18 bases between. The V gene's germline CDR1 is MDHEN and CDR2 SYDVKM. CDR3 coding DNA: TGTGCCAGCGCGGGTGGCAGCGCTACGTACGAGCAGTACTTC. It translates to CASAGGSATYEQYF.

V usage is TRBV28 and J usage is TRBJ1-1; no clear D. The length of the CDR3 is 13 residues. CDR1 and CDR2 from the germline V gene are MDHEN and SYDVKM. Deletions cut 5 bases from V and 3 bases from J, with 10 bases between. The CDR3 region has the DNA TGTGCCAGCAGTCAGAGGACTGACACTGAAGCTTTCTTT. Its translation: CASSQRTDTEAFF.